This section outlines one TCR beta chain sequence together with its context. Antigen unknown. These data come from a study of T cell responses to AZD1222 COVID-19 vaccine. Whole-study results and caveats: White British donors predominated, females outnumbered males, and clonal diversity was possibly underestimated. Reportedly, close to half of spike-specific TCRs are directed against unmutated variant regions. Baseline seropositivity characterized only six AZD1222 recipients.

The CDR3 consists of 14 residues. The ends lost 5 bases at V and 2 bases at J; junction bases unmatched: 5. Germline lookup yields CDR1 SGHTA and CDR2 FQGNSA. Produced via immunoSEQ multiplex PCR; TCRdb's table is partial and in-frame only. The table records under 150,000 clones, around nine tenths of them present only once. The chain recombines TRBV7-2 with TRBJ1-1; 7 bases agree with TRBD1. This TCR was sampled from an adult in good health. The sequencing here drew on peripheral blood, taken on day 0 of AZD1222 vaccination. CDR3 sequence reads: CASSVRQGNTEAFF. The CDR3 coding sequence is TGTGCCAGCAGCGTCCGACAGGGCAACACTGAAGCTTTCTTT.